This T cell receptor (beta chain) is drawn from a study of OX40 agonist ivuxolimab in advanced cancers. The method was immunoSEQ multiplex PCR; TCRdb's version includes in-frame clones alone and lacks a portion of them. The table lists approximately 47,000 clones, about nine tenths of them singletons. The CDR3 totals 15 residues. The V and J ends lost 3 bases and 5 bases respectively, with 17 bases between them. Germline lookup yields CDR1 GTSNPN and CDR2 SVGIG (reference sequence). The origin of this receptor is an adult with an advanced solid tumor such as melanoma, head and neck, liver or kidney cancer. This sample comprised CD4+ or CD8+ T cells sorted from blood, obtained in a trial of the OX40 agonist ivuxolimab. The chain combines TRBV30 with TRBJ2-4; no reliable D call. This CDR3 is CAWRGTPPLQNIQYF. Written as DNA, the CDR3 is TGTGCCTGGAGGGGAACACCACCCCTCCAAAACATTCAGTACTTC.